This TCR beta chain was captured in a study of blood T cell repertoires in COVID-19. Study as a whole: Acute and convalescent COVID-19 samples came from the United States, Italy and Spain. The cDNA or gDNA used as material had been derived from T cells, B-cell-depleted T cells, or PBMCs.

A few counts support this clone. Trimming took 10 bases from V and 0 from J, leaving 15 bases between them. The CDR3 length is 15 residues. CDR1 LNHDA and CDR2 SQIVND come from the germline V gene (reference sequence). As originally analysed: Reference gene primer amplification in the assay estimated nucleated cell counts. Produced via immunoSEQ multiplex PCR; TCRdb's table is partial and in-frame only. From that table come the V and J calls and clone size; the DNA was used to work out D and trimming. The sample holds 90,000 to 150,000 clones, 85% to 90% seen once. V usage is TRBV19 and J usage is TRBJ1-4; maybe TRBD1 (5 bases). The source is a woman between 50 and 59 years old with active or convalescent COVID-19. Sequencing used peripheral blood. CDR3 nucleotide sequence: TGTGCCACCACCCATGGGGCCTCAACTAATGAAAAACTGTTTTTT. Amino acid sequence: CATTHGASTNEKLFF.